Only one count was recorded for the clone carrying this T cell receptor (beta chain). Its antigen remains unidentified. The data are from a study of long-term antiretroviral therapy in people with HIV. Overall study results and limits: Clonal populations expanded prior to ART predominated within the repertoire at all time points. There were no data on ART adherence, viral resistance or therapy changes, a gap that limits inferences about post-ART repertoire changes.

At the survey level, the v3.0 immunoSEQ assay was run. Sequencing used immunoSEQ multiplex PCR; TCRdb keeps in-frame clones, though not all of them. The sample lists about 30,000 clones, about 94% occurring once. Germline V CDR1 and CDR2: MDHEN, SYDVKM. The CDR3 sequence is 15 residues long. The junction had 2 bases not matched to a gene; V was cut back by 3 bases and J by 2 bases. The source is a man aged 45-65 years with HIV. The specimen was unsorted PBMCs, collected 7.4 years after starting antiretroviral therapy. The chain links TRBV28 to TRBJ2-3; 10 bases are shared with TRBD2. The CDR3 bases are TGTGCCAGCAGTTTTGGACTAGCGGACACAGATACGCAGTATTTT. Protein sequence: CASSFGLADTDTQYF.